This T cell receptor beta chain appears in the sequencing data of a study of shared clonotypes between healthy human individuals. V shed 5 bases and J shed 5 bases, with 16 bases lying between them. The CDR3 totals 14 residues. Germline V lookup: CDR1 SGHRS, CDR2 YFSETQ. The authors' processing: ImmunoSEQ yielded junction-only sequences lacking quality scores, so filtering differed. The assay was immunoSEQ multiplex PCR, and TCRdb's table has in-frame clones only and misses some. D and trimming come from the DNA, and the V and J calls and clone size come from that table. Of 2 million to 2.5 million clones in the sample, under 95% were seen once. Study-level findings and limits: Generally, naive subsets (rather than memory subsets) showed larger estimated richness. A handful of donors held about 5.1% of naive CD4 clonotypes in common.

About this clone itself: The antigen remains unidentified.

The specimen sequenced was naive CD4+ T cells from PBMCs. This sample's subset: CD45RA+ positively selected. The clonotype was recovered from a man in his late teens or twenties in good health. Some clones in this sample may be carry-over from other donors' samples. The rearrangement links TRBV5-1 to TRBJ1-2; TRBD1 is a possible D gene (6 bases). The DNA for the CDR3 is TGCGCCAGCAGTCTCTCAGGGACATCATATGGCTACACCTTC. This translates into CASSLSGTSYGYTF.